The 3 T cell receptor beta chains reported below all come from one sample, sequenced in a study of blood T cells in healthy people across ages (dated by TCRdb to between 2014 and 2016). Library method: 5' RACE. The listed sequencing device is Illumina HiSeq 2500. The second PCR ran for roughly 6 to 11 cycles and used a J-beta primer mix along with a sample-barcoded 5' primer. TCRdb applied fastp at Q25 and MiXCR to the public reads, then kept only in-frame beta chains. Rows matching on CDR3 protein sequence are summarized as one entry with the most common DNA and genes. Here the sample has 550,000 to 800,000 distinct CDR3 sequences; approximately 31% occur a single time. The ten largest clonotypes hold 15% of the sample. The specimen was blood. The receptors derive from an elderly woman in good health. Donor details come from another sample of the same person, matched by shared clones.

With regard to this clonotype: A much larger clone differs from this one at a single base, so this may be a read error. The chain is built from TRBV9 and TRBJ2-7; tentative D call: TRBD1 (6 bases). Between the trimmed V and J ends, which lost 1 base and 7 bases, there was a span of 18 bases. The germline V gene has CDR1 SGDLS and CDR2 YYNGEE. CDR3 length equals 15 residues. CDR3 protein: CASSVTGFSYNEQYF. The CDR3 nucleotides read TGTGCCAGCAGCGTAACAGGGTTTTCCTACAATGAGCAGTACTTC.

This clonotype has a count of ten or more. This sequence joins TRBV9 and TRBJ2-5, with TRBD1 matching over 8 bases. V lost 4 bases, J lost 1 base, and 6 bases stayed unmatched. This CDR3 comprises 15 residues. In germline, CDR1 is SGDLS, CDR2 YYNGEE. This CDR3 reads CASSRGQGRQETQYF. Written as DNA, the CDR3 is TGTGCCAGCAGCCGAGGACAGGGCCGCCAAGAGACCCAGTACTTC.

The V and J genes are TRBV7-9 and TRBJ1-2, with D maybe TRBD1 (5 bases). CDR1 and CDR2 from the germline V gene are SEHNR and FQNEAQ (reference sequence). This CDR3 region has 13 residues. V was clipped by 3 bases and J by 7 bases, with 12 bases between them. DNA of the CDR3: TGTGCCAGCAGCTTCCCGACAGAGGGTGGCTACACCTTC. Amino acids: CASSFPTEGGYTF.